This T cell receptor (beta chain) was sequenced for a study of shared clonotypes between healthy human individuals. As originally analysed: Quality scores were absent from the junction-only immunoSEQ sequences, so filtering differed. Measured with immunoSEQ multiplex PCR; TCRdb has only the in-frame clones, and not every one. V, J and clone size are those of that table, while D and trimming were read from the DNA. The table shows 2 million to 2.5 million clones, with 90% to 95% occurring only once. The study's findings and limits: The researchers took only blood, and tissue repertoires probably look different.

On this clone itself: Its antigen is not identified.

The specimen was naive CD4+ T cells sorted from blood. Subset described: CD45RA+ positively selected. The TCR comes from a man younger than 30 in good health.

The CDR3 reads CASSQWDSTSSYEQYF. Here the CDR3 DNA reads TGTGCCAGCAGCCAATGGGATTCGACTAGCTCCTACGAGCAGTACTTC. This chain links TRBV4-2 with TRBJ2-7; D perhaps matches TRBD2 (6 bases). CDR1 is LGHNA, CDR2 YNFKEQ, per germline. The CDR3 length is 16 residues. The germline V and J ends were trimmed by 2 bases and 0 bases, with 14 bases remaining between them.